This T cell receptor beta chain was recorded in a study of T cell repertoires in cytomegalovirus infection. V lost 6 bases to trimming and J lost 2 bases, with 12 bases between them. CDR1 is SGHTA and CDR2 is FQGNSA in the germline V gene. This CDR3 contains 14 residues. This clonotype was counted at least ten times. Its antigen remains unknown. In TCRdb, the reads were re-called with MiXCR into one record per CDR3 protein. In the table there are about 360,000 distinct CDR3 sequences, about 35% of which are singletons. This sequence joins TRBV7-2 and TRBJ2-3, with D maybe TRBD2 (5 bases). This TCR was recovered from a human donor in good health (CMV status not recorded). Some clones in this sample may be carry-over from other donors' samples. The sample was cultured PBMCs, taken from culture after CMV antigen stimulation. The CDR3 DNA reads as TGTGCCAGCAGGGGGAGATCTGCCACAGATACGCAGTATTTT. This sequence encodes CASRGRSATDTQYF.